This passage covers 19 T cell receptor beta chains from one sample sequenced in a study of blood T cell repertoires in COVID-19. The protocol was immunoSEQ multiplex PCR, while the TCRdb copy is restricted to in-frame clones and leaves out a portion. The repertoire holds some 30,000 clones, with roughly 90% as singletons. Sequencing was carried out using peripheral blood. Receptors originate from a human donor in a cohort sampled during active COVID-19.

This clone was seen only a few times. The gene calls are TRBV6-2 or TRBV6-3 and TRBJ1-5; TRBD1 aligns across 9 bases. The germline V gene has CDR1 MNHEY and CDR2 SVGEGT. V dropped 0 bases and J dropped 10; count of bases not matched to a gene: 4. The CDR3 spans 14 residues. CDR3 DNA sequence: TGTGCCAGCAGTTACTCCACAGGGGGCGAACCCCAGCATTTT. This translates into CASSYSTGGEPQHF.

The V and J genes are TRBV12-3 or TRBV12-4 and TRBJ2-1; D perhaps matches TRBD1 (5 bases). V lost 6 bases, J lost 7 bases, and 10 bases lay in between. This CDR3 region has 12 residues. In nucleotides, the CDR3 is TGTGCCAGCAGCCCCGACAGTAATGAGCAGTTCTTC. This codes for CASSPDSNEQFF.

This chain connects TRBV5-4 to TRBJ2-7; TRBD2 matches at 15 bases. The CDR3 is made up of 15 amino acids. Per germline, CDR1 SGHNT and CDR2 YYREEE (reference sequence). Trimming cost V 3 bases and J 7 bases; bases outside gene matches: 5. CDR3 sequence (DNA): TGTGCCAGCAGCTGGACTAGCGGGGGGGCGAGAGAGCAGTACTTC. It yields the protein CASSWTSGGAREQYF.

The V call is TRBV27, the J call TRBJ1-1; D not resolved. Germline CDR1 is MNHEY and CDR2 is SMNVEV (reference sequence). The V gene lost 2 bases and the J gene lost 4 bases, with 8 bases spanning the gap. CDR3 length: 13 amino acids. CDR3 residues: CASSLEQFTEAFF. In DNA form, the CDR3 reads TGTGCCAGCAGTTTAGAACAGTTCACTGAAGCTTTCTTT.

This chain connects TRBV9 to TRBJ2-3, with 13 positions matching TRBD2. CDR3 size: 17 residues. Germline CDR1 SGDLS, CDR2 YYNGEE. The V and J ends lost 4 bases and 3 bases, in that order; junction bases with no gene match: 8. CDR3 loop: CASSTTSGGAQTDTQYF. The CDR3 DNA reads as TGTGCCAGCAGCACCACTAGCGGGGGGGCTCAGACAGATACGCAGTATTTT. The whole variable domain, filled in from reference TRBV9 and TRBJ2-3, reads DSGVTQTPKHLITATGQRVTLRCSPRSGDLSVYWYQQSLDQGLQFLIQYYNGEERAKGNILERFSAQQFPDLHSELNLSSLELGDSALYFCASSTTSGGAQTDTQYFGPGTRLTVL.

J is TRBJ2-1 and V is TRBV28; 11 bases agree with TRBD2. The CDR3 contains 14 residues. Trimming removed 8 bases from V and 10 bases from J; junction bases left unmatched: 10. Germline CDR1 reads MDHEN; CDR2 reads SYDVKM. This CDR3 is CASSGTSGVREQFF. Written as DNA, the CDR3 is TGTGCCAGCTCCGGGACTAGCGGTGTACGGGAGCAGTTCTTC.

The chain employs TRBV28 and TRBJ2-3; 12 bases agree with TRBD2. The CDR3 sequence is 18 residues long. V was clipped by 6 bases and J by 1 base; unmatched bases: 11. Germline V gives CDR1 MDHEN, CDR2 SYDVKM. The CDR3 nucleotides read TGTGCCAGCAGCAAGGCACTAGCGGGGGGACGCGGCACAGATACGCAGTATTTT. Residues: CASSKALAGGRGTDTQYF.

This clone appeared a few times. The V gene is TRBV14, the J gene TRBJ1-4, with 7 bases fitting TRBD1. The CDR3 consists of 15 residues. V was pared by 4 bases and J by 5 bases, with 7 bases of the junction left unmatched. Germline CDR1 is SGHDN and CDR2 is FVKESK. CDR3 bases: TGTGCCAGCAGCCCACAACAGGGGATGAATGAAAAACTGTTTTTT. Translating it yields CASSPQQGMNEKLFF. The whole variable domain, filled in from reference TRBV14 and TRBJ1-4, reads EAGVTQFPSHSVIEKGQTVTLRCDPISGHDNLYWYRRVMGKEIKFLLHFVKESKQDESGMPNNRFLAERTGGTYSTLKVQPAELEDSGVYFCASSPQQGMNEKLFFGSGTQLSVL.

The chain recombines TRBV3-1 (or the pseudogene TRBV3-2) with TRBJ2-5; D gene uncertain. Trimming pared 4 bases from V and 3 bases from J, leaving 9 bases between. The germline V gene encodes CDR1 LGHDT and CDR2 YNNKEL (reference sequence). The CDR3 has 13 amino acids. CDR3 nucleotide sequence: TGTGCCAGCAGCCCTCTAATGGAAGAGACCCAGTACTTC. It yields the protein CASSPLMEETQYF.

A few counts support this clone. The V call is TRBV7-2, the J call TRBJ2-2, with a tentative D call TRBD2 (5 bases). CDR1 is SGHTA, CDR2 FQGNSA, per germline. V was pared by 6 bases and J by 1 base, with 12 bases between. The CDR3 extends over 15 amino acids. The CDR3: CASSDRRMNTGELFF. The CDR3 DNA is TGTGCCAGCAGTGATCGGAGGATGAACACCGGGGAGCTGTTTTTT.

This rearrangement joins TRBV5-6 to TRBJ2-3; 16 positions agree with TRBD2. Looked up from germline, CDR1 is SGHDT and CDR2 is YYEEEE. This CDR3 contains 16 residues. The J segment lost 8 bases and the V segment lost 4 bases, leaving 7 bases of the junction unmatched. The CDR3 region has the DNA TGTGCCAGCAGCATGGGACTAGCGGGGGGGCCGGGTACGCAGTATTTT. Translating it yields CASSMGLAGGPGTQYF.

V usage is TRBV4-3 and J usage is TRBJ1-5; 8 positions agree with TRBD1. CDR1 and CDR2 (germline): LGHNA, YSLEER. The CDR3 is made up of 15 amino acids. With 0 bases clipped from V and 7 bases from J, the junction kept 5 bases outside the gene matches. The CDR3 sequence: CASSQEYRGAQPQHF. CDR3 coding DNA: TGCGCCAGCAGCCAAGAATACAGGGGGGCACAGCCCCAGCATTTT.

V usage is TRBV28 and J usage is TRBJ2-1, with TRBD2 matching over 12 bases. Germline assignment: CDR1 MDHEN and CDR2 SYDVKM. The CDR3 consists of 15 residues. Losses at the gene ends were 8 bases for V and 5 bases for J; bases not matched to a gene: 7. The CDR3: CASGRTSGGHNEQFF. For the CDR3, the DNA is TGTGCCAGCGGCCGAACTAGCGGGGGGCACAATGAGCAGTTCTTC. Full variable domain (missing parts from reference TRBV28 and TRBJ2-1): DVKVTQSSRYLVKRTGEKVFLECVQDMDHENMFWYRQDPGLGLRLIYFSYDVKMKEKGDIPEGYSVSREKKERFSLILESASTNQTSMYLCASGRTSGGHNEQFFGPGTRLTVL.

The rearrangement links TRBV18 to TRBJ1-2, with 12 nucleotides matching TRBD1. After removal of 3 bases from V and 6 bases from J, the junction contained 5 bases not matched to a gene. CDR1 KGHSH and CDR2 LQKENI come from the germline V gene. The CDR3 contains 15 residues. The chain's CDR3 is CASSPPGTGGNGYTF. The CDR3 DNA reads as TGTGCCAGCTCACCCCCCGGGACAGGGGGCAATGGCTACACCTTC.

This clone is deemed medium-sized. The V and J genes are TRBV28 and TRBJ2-7; D not certain. The CDR3 has 14 amino acids. V dropped 3 bases and J dropped 0 bases, with 9 bases sitting between them. The germline V gene encodes CDR1 MDHEN and CDR2 SYDVKM. The CDR3: CASSFGKNSYEQYF. CDR3 sequence (DNA): TGTGCCAGCAGTTTTGGCAAAAACTCCTACGAGCAGTACTTC.

The J gene is TRBJ2-2, the V gene TRBV6-2 or TRBV6-3, with TRBD2 matching over 8 bases. This CDR3 comprises 18 residues. Trimming cost V 5 bases and J 0 bases; bases outside gene matches: 11. Germline assignment: CDR1 MNHEY and CDR2 SVGEGT. Here the CDR3 reads CASSVGPGGGSNTGELFF. The CDR3 nucleotides read TGTGCCAGCAGTGTCGGACCTGGCGGGGGGTCGAACACCGGGGAGCTGTTTTTT.

The chain carries TRBV7-8 and TRBJ2-3; 15 bases agree with TRBD2. V lost 5 bases, J lost 1 base, and 7 bases stayed unmatched. CDR3 size: 18 residues. CDR1 and CDR2 from the germline V gene are SGHVS and FQNEAQ. CDR3: CASSPRTSGGVGTDTQYF. CDR3 coding DNA: TGTGCCAGCAGCCCCAGGACTAGCGGGGGGGTCGGCACAGATACGCAGTATTTT.

This rearrangement joins TRBV18 to TRBJ1-6; D perhaps matches TRBD1 (6 bases). The V end lost 6 bases, the J end lost 8 bases, and 14 bases lay between the germline ends. The germline gives CDR1 KGHSH, CDR2 LQKENI. This CDR3 contains 14 residues. The CDR3 loop is CASSSTGIDSPLHF. CDR3 coding DNA: TGTGCCAGCTCGTCAACAGGGATTGATTCACCCCTCCACTTT.

The chain couples TRBV6-4 to TRBJ1-1; 8 nucleotides agree with TRBD1. V lost 6 bases to trimming and J lost 5 bases; unmatched junction nucleotides: 8. This CDR3 contains 14 residues. Per the germline V gene, CDR1 is MRHNA and CDR2 is SNTAGT. The CDR3 region has the DNA TGTGCCAGCAGCCCCGGACAGGGAGGGACTGAAGCTTTCTTT. It encodes CASSPGQGGTEAFF.